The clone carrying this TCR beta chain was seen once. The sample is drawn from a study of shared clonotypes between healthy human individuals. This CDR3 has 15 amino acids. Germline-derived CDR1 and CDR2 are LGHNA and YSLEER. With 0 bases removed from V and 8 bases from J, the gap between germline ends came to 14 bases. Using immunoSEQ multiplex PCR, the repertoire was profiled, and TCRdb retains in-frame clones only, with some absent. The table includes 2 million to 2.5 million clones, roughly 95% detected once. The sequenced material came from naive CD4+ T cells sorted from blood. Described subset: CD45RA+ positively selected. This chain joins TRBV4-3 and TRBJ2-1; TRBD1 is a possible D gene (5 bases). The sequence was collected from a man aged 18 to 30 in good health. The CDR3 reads CASSQEFAGPHEQFF. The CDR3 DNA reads TGCGCCAGCAGCCAAGAATTTGCAGGGCCCCATGAGCAGTTCTTC.